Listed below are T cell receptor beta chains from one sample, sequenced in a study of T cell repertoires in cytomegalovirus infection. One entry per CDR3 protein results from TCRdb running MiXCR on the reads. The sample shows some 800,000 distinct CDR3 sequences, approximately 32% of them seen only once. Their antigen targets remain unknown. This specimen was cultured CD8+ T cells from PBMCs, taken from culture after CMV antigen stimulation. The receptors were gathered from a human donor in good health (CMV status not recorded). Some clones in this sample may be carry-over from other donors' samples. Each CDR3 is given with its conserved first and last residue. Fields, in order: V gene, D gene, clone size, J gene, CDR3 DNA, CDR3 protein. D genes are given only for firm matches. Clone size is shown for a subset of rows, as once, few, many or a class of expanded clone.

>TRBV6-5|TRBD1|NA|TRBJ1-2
TGTGCCAGCAGTTACTCTTACCTAGGTGGGACAGGGGAAGGCTACACCTTC
CASSYSYLGGTGEGYTF
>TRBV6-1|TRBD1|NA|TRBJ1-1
TGTGCCAGCAGGCAATCAGGGGGGGGCCTTAACACTGAAGCTTTCTTT
CASRQSGGGLNTEAFF
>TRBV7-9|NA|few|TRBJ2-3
TGTGCCAGCAGCTACCCTGGGCACGGCACTTACACGAATACGCAGTATTTT
CASSYPGHGTYTNTQYF
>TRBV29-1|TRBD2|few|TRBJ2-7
TGCAGCGTTGAGGGAGCGGGAGACTACGAGCAGTACTTC
CSVEGAGDYEQYF
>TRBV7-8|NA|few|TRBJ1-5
TGTGCCCTAGGGCAAGGTGAGCCCCAGCATTTT
CALGQGEPQHF
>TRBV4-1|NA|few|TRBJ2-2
TGCGCCAGCAGCCAAGGTTGGGGGCCAGGCACCGGGGAGCTGTTTTTT
CASSQGWGPGTGELFF
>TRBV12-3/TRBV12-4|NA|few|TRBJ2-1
TGTGCCAGCAGCCCTAGGGGTGGGGCCGGGATTGAGCAGTTCTTC
CASSPRGGAGIEQFF
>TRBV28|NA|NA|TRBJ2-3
TGTGCCAGCAGTCCCGAGTGGGTCCCTCCAGATACGCAGTATTTT
CASSPEWVPPDTQYF
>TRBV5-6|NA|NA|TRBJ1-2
TGTGCCAGCAGCTTGGTTATGAGGGGGGACGACTATGGCTACACCTTC
CASSLVMRGDDYGYTF
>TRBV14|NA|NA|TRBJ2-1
TGTGCCAGCAGCCAAGTCCGGGCCTGGGATGAGCAGTTCTTC
CASSQVRAWDEQFF
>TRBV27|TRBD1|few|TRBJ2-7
TGTGCCAGCAGCCGGGACAGGGATGGGAACGAGCAGTACTTC
CASSRDRDGNEQYF
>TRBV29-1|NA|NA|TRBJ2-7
TGCAGCGTTCTCTTCAGGGACACCTACGAGCAGTACTTC
CSVLFRDTYEQYF
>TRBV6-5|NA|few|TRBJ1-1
TGTGCCAGCAGTTACTCGACCGGACAACTCCTAGAAGCTTTCTTT
CASSYSTGQLLEAFF
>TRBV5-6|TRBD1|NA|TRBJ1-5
TGTGCCAGCAGCCCGGAGGGGACAGGCGACAATCAGCCCCAGCATTTT
CASSPEGTGDNQPQHF
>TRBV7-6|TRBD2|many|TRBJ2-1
TGTGCCAGCAGCTTTGGCGGGAGCTCCTACAATGAGCAGTTCTTC
CASSFGGSSYNEQFF
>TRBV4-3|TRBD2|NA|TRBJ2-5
TGCGCCAGCAGCCAAGGGGACGGGCGGGGGGCCCAAGAGACCCAGTACTTC
CASSQGDGRGAQETQYF
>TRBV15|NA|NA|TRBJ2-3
TGTGCCACCAGCAGTGCCCCGGGACTGACAGATACGCAGTATTTT
CATSSAPGLTDTQYF
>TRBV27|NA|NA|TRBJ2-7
TGTGCCAGCAGTTTACCGGGGAAGGTTGGCTACGAGCAGTACTTC
CASSLPGKVGYEQYF
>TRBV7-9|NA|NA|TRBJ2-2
TGTGCCAGCGACGAACCCGGGGAGCTGTTTTTT
CASDEPGELFF
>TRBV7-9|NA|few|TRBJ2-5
TGTGCCAGCAGCCAGACGGCAGCCCAAGAGACCCAGTACTTC
CASSQTAAQETQYF
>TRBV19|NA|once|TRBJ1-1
TGTGCCAGTACACTCCGACGGATTCTGGTCAACACTGAAGCTTTCTTT
CASTLRRILVNTEAFF
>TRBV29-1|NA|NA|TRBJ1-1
TGCAGCGTTGCCGGGACGGCGGGCAAAAACACTGAAGCTTTCTTT
CSVAGTAGKNTEAFF
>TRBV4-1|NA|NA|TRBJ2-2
TGCGCCAGCAGCCAAGAGGGACACTCGAACACCGGGGAGCTGTTTTTT
CASSQEGHSNTGELFF
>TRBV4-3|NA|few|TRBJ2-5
TGCGCCAGCAGCCTAAGACGGACCCTGGAGACCCAGTACTTC
CASSLRRTLETQYF